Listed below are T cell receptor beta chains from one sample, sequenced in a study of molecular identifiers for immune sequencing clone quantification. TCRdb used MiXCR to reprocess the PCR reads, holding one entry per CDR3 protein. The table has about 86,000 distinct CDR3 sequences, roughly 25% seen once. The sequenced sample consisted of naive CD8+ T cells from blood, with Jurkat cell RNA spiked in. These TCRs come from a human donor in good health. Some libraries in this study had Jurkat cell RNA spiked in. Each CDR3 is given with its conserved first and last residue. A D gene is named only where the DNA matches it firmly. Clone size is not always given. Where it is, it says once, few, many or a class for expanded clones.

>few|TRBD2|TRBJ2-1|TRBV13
TGTGCCAGCAGCTTGGCCGGGATAGCGGGAGTTTACAATGAGCAGTTCTTC
CASSLAGIAGVYNEQFF
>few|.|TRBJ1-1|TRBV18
TGTGCCAGCTCACCACCAGGGGTGAGCACTGAAGCTTTCTTT
CASSPPGVSTEAFF
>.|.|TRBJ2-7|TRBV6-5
TGTGCCAGCTCGAAAAGCTACGAGCAGTACTTC
CASSKSYEQYF
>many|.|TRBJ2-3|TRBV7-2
TGTGCCAGCAGCTTATATAGCGATACGCAGTATTTT
CASSLYSDTQYF
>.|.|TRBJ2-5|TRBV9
TGTGCCAGCAGCGGGGGGGGGCAGTTTGAGCCCCAGTACTTC
CASSGGGQFEPQYF
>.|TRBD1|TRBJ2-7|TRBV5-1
TGCGCCAGCAGCTTGGGCATAACTTCAGGGGGACACCTATCCTACGAGCAGTACTTC
CASSLGITSGGHLSYEQYF
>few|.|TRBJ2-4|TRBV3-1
TGTGCCAGCAGCCATCCCGGGACCCCTACACTACTAGCCAAAAACATTCAGTACTTC
CASSHPGTPTLLAKNIQYF
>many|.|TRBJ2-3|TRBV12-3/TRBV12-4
TGTGCCAGCAGCCCACTCGGCCAACAGGGATCAGATACGCAGTATTTT
CASSPLGQQGSDTQYF
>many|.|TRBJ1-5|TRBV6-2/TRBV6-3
TGTGCCAGCAGCCAGGGAGGATGGCAGCCCCAGCATTTT
CASSQGGWQPQHF
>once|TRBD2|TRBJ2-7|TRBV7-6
TGTGCCAGCAGCCTAGGCGTGGGGGAGGGCTACGAGCAGAACTTC
CASSLGVGEGYEQNF